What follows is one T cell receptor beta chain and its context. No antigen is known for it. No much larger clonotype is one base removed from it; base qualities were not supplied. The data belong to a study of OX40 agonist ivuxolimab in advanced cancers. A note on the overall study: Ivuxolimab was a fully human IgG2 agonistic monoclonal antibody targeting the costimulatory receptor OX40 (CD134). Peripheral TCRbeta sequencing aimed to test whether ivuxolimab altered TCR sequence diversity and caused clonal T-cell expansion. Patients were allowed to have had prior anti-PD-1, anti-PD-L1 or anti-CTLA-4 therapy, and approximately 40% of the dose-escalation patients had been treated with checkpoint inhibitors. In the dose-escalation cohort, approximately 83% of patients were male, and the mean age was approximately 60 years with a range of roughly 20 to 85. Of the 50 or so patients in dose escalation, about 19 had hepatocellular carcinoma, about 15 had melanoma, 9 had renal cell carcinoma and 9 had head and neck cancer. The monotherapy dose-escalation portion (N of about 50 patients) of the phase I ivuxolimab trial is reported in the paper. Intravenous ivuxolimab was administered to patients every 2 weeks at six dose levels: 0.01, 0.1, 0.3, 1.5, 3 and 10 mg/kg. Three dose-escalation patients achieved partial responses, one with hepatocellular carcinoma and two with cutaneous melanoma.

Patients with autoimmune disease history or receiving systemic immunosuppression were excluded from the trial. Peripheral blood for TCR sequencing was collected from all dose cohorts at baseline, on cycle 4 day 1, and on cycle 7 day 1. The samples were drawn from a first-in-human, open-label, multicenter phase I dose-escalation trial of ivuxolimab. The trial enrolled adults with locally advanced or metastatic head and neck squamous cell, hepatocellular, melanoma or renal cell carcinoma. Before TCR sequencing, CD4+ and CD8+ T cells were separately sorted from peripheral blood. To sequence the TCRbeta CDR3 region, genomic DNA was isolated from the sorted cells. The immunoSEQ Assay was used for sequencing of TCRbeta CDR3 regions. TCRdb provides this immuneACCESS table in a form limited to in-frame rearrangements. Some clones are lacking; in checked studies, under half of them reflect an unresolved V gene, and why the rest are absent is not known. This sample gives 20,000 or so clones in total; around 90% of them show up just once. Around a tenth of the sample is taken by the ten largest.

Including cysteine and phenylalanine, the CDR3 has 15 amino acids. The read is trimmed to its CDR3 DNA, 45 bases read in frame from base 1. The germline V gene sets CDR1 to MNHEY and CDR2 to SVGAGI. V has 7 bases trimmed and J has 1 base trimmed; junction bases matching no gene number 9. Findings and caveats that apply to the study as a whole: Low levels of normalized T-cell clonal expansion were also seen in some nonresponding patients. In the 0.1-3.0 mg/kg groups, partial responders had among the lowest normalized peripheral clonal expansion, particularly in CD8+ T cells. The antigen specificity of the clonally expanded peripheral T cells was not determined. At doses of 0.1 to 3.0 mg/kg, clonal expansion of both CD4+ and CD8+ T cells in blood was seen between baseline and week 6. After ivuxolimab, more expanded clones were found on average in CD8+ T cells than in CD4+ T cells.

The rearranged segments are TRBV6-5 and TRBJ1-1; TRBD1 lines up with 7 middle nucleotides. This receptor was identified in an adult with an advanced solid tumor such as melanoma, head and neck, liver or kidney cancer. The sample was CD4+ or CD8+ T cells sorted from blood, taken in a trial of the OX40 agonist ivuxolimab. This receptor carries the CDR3 CASTVRGAGNTEAFF. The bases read TGTGCCAGCACCGTCAGGGGGGCGGGGAACACTGAAGCTTTCTTT.